This T cell receptor (beta chain) was documented in a study of blood T cell repertoires in COVID-19. Overall study context: Italy, Spain and the United States were the sources of the convalescent and acute COVID-19 samples. PBMCs, B-cell-depleted T cells, or T cells provided the cDNA or gDNA that made up the material.

Original analysis: Reference gene primer amplification gave estimated nucleated cell counts. TCRdb's copy holds only in-frame clones and misses some; the assay was immunoSEQ multiplex PCR. For V, J and clone size, that table is used; D and trimming come from the DNA. The sample contains a few hundred thousand clones, 70% to 90% of which appear only once. Across about two dozen US areas, participants ranged in age from 18 to 89 years. V was cut by 8 bases and J by 0 bases, with 12 bases left in between. From germline, CDR1 is MGHRA and CDR2 YSYEKL. The CDR3 sequence is 14 residues long. The rearrangement uses TRBV4-1 and TRBJ2-3, with no clear D. Input material: PBMCs or T cells enriched from blood (not recorded which). The clonotype comes from a woman aged 40 to 50 with acute COVID-19. CDR3 in DNA: TGCGCCAGCGGGCGACAACCTAGCACAGATACGCAGTATTTT. It codes for CASGRQPSTDTQYF.